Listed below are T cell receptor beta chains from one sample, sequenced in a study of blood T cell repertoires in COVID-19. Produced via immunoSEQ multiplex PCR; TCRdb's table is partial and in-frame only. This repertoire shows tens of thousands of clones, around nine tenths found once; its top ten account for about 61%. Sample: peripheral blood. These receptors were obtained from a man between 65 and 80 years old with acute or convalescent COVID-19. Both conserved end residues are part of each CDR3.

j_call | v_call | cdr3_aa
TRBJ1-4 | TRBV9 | CASNPGTGTEKLFF
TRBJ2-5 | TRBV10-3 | CAISLDRGSETQYF
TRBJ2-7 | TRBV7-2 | CASSLDVAGASYEQYF
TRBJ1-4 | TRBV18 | CASSDPNEVGKLFF
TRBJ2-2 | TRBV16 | CASRRLNTGELFF
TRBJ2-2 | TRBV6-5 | CASSPSGTPTGELFF
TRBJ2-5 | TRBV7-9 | CASSLTNQETQYF
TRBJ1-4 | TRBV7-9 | CASSLLSGGSGGKLFF
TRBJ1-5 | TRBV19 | CASSISDSQPQHF
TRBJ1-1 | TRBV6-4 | CASSPGEWNTEAFF
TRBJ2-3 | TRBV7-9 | CASSAETDTQYF
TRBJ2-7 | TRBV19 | CASSPAGDHYEQYF
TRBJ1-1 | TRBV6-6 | CASSRQGHTEAFF
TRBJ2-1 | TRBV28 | CASSPPGLAGVNEQFF
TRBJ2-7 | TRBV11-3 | CASSPIAGQAAEQYF
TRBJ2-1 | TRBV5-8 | CASSNSNEQFF
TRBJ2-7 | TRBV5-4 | CASSFSDRGGEQYF
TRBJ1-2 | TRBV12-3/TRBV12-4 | CASGLGGGDGYTF
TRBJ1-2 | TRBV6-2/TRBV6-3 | CASSGQRTPYGYTF
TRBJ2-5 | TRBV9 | CASSFTGEETQYF
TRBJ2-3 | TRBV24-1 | CATSRTLGDTQYF
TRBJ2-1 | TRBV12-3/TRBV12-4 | CASSWDRGNEQFF
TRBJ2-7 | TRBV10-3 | CAISEPSGTYEQYF
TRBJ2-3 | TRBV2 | CASSGRGGTDTQYF
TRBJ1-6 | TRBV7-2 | CASSLAQVETPLHF
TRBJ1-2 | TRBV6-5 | CASSLQGNYGYTF
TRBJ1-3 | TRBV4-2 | CASSRGTGEGNTIYF
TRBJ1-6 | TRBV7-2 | CASSRGSYNSPLHF
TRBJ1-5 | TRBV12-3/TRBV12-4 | CASSAYENQPQHF
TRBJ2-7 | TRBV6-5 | CASSYRRTETYEQYF
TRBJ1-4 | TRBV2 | CASSGPRTWTNEKLFF
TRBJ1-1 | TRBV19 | CATKQNTEAFF
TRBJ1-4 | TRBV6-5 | CASSYSSGSNEKLFF
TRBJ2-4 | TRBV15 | CATSIRTGDIQYF
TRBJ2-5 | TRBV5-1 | CASSIQGPQETQYF
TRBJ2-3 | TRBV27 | CASSLGRGGTDTQYF
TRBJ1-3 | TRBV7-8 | CASSLPTGGSGNTIYF
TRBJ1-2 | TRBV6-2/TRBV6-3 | CASSSSYMGGNYGYTF
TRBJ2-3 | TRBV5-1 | CASSTPQGASTDTQYF
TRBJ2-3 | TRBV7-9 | CASRHSGRQDTQYF
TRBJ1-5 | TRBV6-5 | CASSYTGQGHQPQHF
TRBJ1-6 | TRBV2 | CASRPSPGTGSIPVAPLHF
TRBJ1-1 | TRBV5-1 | CASKSQGALGTEAFF
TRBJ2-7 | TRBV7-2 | CASSPQGSSYEQYF
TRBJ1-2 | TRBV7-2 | CASSYQGGQGASIGYGYTF